This T cell receptor (beta chain) emerged from a study of T cell repertoires in cytomegalovirus infection. Whole-study context: Matching HLA type and CMV infection were both indicated by public TCR beta signatures. General study results and limits: CMV-specific TCR beta clonotypes restricted by HLA-C were the ones dominating the ex vivo response.

This clonotype has more than one count but fewer than ten. Its specificity is not known. Trimming took 5 bases from V and 9 from J, leaving 14 bases between them. CDR3 length: 13 residues. TCRdb reprocessed the reads with MiXCR, giving one entry per CDR3 protein. Of about 260,000 distinct CDR3 sequences in the sample, approximately 15% were seen once. The V gene is TRBV12-3 or TRBV12-4, the J gene TRBJ2-1; D gene ambiguous. Material: PBMCs. The origin of this receptor is a human donor in good health (CMV status not recorded). Some clones in this sample may be carry-over from other donors' samples. CDR3 sequence reads: CASSRDERGEQFF. CDR3 in DNA: TGTGCCAGCAGTCGTGACGAGCGCGGTGAGCAGTTCTTC.